This T cell receptor (beta chain) was identified in a study of T cell responses to AZD1222 COVID-19 vaccine. Findings and limits, study-wide: A reported finding is that nearly half of spike-specific TCRs target unmutated variant regions. Spike-specific TCR depth and breadth grew after two AZD1222 doses.

The table came from immunoSEQ multiplex PCR; TCRdb's copy has only in-frame clones and leaves some out. The repertoire holds 90,000 to 150,000 clones, with around 87% as singletons. Deletions cut 4 bases from V and 3 bases from J, with 12 bases between. Germline CDR1 reads KGHDR; CDR2 reads SFDVKD. CDR3 length: 14 amino acids. About this clone itself: No antigen is known for it.

This specimen was peripheral blood, taken on day 0 of AZD1222 vaccination. This receptor was obtained from an adult in good health. V is TRBV24-1 and J is TRBJ2-7; D ambiguous. The CDR3 sequence: CATSELLRVYEQYF. CDR3 DNA: TGTGCCACCAGTGAACTACTTCGCGTCTACGAGCAGTACTTC.